This T cell receptor (beta chain) emerged from a study of T cell responses to AZD1222 COVID-19 vaccine. In regard to this clone: Antigen: not known.

Study-wide results and caveats: CD4 TCRs associated with vaccination spanned spike, dominating at 160-218 and 743-854. The number of AZD1222 recipients seropositive at baseline was only 6 or 7. Within unmutated variant regions lay the reported targets of nearly half of spike-specific TCRs.

Pooled together were second doses at about 4 or about 12 weeks. Assay used: immunoSEQ multiplex PCR; TCRdb lists only in-frame clones, some missing. The sample consists of roughly 140,000 clones, roughly nine tenths of them appearing once. In germline, CDR1 is SGHVS, CDR2 FNYEAQ. V gave up 5 bases and J gave up 5 bases; unmatched junction bases: 3. The CDR3 covers 14 residues. The chain joins TRBV7-6 to TRBJ1-4, with 9 bases identical to TRBD1. The source of this sequence is an adult who received the AZD1222 COVID-19 vaccine. The source material was peripheral blood, sampled 28 days after the second AZD1222 dose. CDR3 nucleotides: TGTGCCAGCAGCACCGGACAGGGGAATGAAAAACTGTTTTTT. Its translation is CASSTGQGNEKLFF.